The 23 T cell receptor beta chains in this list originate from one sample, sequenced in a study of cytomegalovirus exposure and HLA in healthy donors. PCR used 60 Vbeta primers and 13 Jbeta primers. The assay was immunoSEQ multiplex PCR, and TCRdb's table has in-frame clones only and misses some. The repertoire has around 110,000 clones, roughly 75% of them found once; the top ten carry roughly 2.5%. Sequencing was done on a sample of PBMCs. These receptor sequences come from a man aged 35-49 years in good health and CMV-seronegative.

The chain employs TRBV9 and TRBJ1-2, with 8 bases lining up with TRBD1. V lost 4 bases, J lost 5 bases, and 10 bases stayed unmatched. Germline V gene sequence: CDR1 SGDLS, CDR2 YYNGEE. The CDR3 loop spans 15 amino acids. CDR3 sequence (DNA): TGTGCCAGCAGCACCAGACAGGGGAGTAGTTATGGCTACACCTTC. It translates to CASSTRQGSSYGYTF.

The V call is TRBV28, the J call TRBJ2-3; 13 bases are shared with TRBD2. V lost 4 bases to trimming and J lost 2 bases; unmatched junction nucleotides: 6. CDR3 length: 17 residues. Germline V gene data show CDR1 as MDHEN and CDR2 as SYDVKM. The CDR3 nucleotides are TGTGCCAGCAGTTCCGGACTAGCGGGGGCCCCCACAGATACGCAGTATTTT. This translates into CASSSGLAGAPTDTQYF.

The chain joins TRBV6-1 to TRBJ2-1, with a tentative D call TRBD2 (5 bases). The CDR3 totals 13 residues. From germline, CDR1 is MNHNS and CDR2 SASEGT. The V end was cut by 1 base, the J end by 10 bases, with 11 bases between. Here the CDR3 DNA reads TGTGCCAGCAGTGAAGGCCTAGCATGGGAGCAGTTCTTC. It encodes CASSEGLAWEQFF.

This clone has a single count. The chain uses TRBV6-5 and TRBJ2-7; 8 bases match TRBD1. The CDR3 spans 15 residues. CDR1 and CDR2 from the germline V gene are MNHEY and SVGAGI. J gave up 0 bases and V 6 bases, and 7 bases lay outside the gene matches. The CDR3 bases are TGTGCCAGCAGCCCCGGGACAGGTTTCTCCTACGAGCAGTACTTC. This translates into CASSPGTGFSYEQYF.

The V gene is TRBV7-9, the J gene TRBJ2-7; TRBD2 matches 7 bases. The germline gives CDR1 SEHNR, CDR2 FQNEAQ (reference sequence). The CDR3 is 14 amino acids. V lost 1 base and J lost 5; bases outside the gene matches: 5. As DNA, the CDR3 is TGTGCCAGCAGCTTAGGGGCGGGGGTGGACGAGCAGTACTTC. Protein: CASSLGAGVDEQYF.

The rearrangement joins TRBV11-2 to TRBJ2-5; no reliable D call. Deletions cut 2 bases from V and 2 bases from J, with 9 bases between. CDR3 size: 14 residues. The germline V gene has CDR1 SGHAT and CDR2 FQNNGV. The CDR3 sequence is CASSLQALQETQYF. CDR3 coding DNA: TGTGCCAGCAGCTTACAGGCTCTACAAGAGACCCAGTACTTC. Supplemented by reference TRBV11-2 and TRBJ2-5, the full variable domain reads EAGVAQSPRYKIIEKRQSVAFWCNPISGHATLYWYQQILGQGPKLLIQFQNNGVVDDSQLPKDRFSAERLKGVDSTLKIQPAKLEDSAVYLCASSLQALQETQYFGPGTRLLVL.

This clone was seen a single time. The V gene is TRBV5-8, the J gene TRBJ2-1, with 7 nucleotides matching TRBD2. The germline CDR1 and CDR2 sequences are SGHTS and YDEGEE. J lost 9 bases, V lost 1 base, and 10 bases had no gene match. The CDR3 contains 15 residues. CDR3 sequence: CASSLRSSGGSEQFF. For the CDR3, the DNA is TGTGCCAGCAGCTTGCGGTCTAGCGGTGGGAGTGAGCAGTTCTTC.

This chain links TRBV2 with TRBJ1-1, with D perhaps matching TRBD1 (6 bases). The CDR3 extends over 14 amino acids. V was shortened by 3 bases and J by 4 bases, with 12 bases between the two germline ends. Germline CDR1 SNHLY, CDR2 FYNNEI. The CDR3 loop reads CASSDRGYGTEAFF. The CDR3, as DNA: TGTGCCAGCAGTGACAGGGGTTACGGCACTGAAGCTTTCTTT.

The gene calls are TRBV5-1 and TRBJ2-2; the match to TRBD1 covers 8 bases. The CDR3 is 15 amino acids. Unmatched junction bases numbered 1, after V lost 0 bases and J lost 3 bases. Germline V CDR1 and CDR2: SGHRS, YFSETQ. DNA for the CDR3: TGCGCCAGCAGCTTGGCACAGGGGGACACCGGGGAGCTGTTTTTT. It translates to CASSLAQGDTGELFF.

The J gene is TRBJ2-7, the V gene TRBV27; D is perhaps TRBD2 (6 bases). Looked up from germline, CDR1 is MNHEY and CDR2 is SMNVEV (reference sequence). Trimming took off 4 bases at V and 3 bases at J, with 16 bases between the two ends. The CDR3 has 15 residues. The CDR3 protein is CASSSRASAHYEQYF. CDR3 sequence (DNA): TGTGCCAGCAGTTCGAGGGCTAGCGCACACTACGAGCAGTACTTC.

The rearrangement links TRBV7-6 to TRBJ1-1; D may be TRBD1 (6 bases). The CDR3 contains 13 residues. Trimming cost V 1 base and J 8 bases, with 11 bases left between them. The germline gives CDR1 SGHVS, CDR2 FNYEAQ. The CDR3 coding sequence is TGTGCCAGCAGCTTAGGTCCGCAGGGGGAAGCTTTCTTT. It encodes CASSLGPQGEAFF.

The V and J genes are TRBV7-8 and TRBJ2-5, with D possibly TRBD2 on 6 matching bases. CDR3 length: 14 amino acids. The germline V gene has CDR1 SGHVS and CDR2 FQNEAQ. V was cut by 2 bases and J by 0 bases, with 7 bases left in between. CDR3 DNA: TGTGCCAGCAGCTTACGGGGGTACCAAGAGACCCAGTACTTC. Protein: CASSLRGYQETQYF.

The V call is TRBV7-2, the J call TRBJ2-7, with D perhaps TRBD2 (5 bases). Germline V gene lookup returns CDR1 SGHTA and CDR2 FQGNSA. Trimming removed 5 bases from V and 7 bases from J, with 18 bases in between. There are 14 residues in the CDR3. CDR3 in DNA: TGTGCCAGCAGCCACCCAGCTAGCTTAGGGGAGCAGTACTTC. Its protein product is CASSHPASLGEQYF.

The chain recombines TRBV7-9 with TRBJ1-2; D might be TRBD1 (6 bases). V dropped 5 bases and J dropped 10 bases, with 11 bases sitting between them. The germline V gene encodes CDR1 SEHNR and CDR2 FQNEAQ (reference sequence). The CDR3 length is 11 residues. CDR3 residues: CASSRDTFYTF. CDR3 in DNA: TGTGCCAGCAGCCGGGACACCTTCTACACCTTC.

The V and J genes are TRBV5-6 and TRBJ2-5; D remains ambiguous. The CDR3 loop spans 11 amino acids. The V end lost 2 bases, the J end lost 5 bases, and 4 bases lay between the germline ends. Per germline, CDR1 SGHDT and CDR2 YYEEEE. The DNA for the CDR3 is TGTGCCAGCAGCTTTCGGGAGACCCAGTACTTC. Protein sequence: CASSFRETQYF.

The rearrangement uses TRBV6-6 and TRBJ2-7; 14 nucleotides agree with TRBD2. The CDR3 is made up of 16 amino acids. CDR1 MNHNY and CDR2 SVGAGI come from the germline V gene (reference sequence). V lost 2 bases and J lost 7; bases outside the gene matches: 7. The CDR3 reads CASSYVTSGGAQEQYF. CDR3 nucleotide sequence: TGTGCCAGCAGTTACGTGACTAGCGGGGGGGCGCAAGAGCAGTACTTC.

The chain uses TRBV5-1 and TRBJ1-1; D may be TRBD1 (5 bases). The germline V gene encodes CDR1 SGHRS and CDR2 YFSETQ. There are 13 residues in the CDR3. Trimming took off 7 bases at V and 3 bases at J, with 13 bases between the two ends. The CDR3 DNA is TGCGCCAGCGGGGGAGGTCTCGACACTGAAGCTTTCTTT. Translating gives CASGGGLDTEAFF.

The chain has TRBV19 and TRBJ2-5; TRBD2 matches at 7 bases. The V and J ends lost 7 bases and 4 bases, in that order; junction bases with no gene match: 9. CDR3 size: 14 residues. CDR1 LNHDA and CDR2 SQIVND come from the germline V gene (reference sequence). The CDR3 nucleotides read TGTGCCAGTACCACCGGGGGGAGAGGAGAGACCCAGTACTTC. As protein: CASTTGGRGETQYF. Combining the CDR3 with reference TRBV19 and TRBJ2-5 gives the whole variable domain DGGITQSPKYLFRKEGQNVTLSCEQNLNHDAMYWYRQDPGQGLRLIYYSQIVNDFQKGDIAEGYSVSREKKESFPLTVTSAQKNPTAFYLCASTTGGRGETQYFGPGTRLLVL.

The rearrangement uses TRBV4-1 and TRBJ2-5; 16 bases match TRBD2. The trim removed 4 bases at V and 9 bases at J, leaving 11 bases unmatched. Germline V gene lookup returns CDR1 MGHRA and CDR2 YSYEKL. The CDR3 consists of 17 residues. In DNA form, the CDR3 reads TGCGCCAGCAGCCGAGGAGAGGGACTAGCGGGGGGGCCAGCCCAGTACTTC. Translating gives CASSRGEGLAGGPAQYF.

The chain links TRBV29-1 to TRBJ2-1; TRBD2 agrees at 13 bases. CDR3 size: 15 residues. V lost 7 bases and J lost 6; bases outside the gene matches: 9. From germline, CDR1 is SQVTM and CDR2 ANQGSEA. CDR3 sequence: CSAQRGLAGRNEQFF. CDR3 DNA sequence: TGCAGCGCCCAGCGGGGACTAGCGGGGCGCAATGAGCAGTTCTTC.

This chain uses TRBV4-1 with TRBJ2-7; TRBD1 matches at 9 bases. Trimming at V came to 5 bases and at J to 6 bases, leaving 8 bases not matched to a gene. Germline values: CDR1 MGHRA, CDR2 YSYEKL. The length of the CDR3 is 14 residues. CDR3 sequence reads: CASSWDRVGGEQYF. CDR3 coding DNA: TGCGCCAGCAGCTGGGACAGGGTGGGAGGCGAGCAGTACTTC.

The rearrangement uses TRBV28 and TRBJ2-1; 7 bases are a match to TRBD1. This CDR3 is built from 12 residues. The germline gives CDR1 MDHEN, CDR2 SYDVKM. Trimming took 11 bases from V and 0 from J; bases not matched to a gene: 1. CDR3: CAAGGSYNEQFF. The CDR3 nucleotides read TGTGCCGCAGGGGGCTCCTACAATGAGCAGTTCTTC. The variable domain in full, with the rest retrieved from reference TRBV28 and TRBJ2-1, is DVKVTQSSRYLVKRTGEKVFLECVQDMDHENMFWYRQDPGLGLRLIYFSYDVKMKEKGDIPEGYSVSREKKERFSLILESASTNQTSMYLCAAGGSYNEQFFGPGTRLTVL.

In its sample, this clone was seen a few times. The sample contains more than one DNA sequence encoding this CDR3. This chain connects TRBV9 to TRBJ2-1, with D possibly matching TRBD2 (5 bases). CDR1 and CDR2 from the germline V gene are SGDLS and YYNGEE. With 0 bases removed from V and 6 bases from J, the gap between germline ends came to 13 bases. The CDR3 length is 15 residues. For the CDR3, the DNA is TGTGCCAGCAGCGTAGGGTGGACCGAGGGCAATGAGCAGTTCTTC. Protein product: CASSVGWTEGNEQFF.